A single sample gave rise to the 26 T cell receptor beta chains below, sequenced in a study of shared clonotypes between healthy human individuals (TCRdb year 2020). Library method: the immunoSEQ multiplex PCR assay. TCRdb limited this immuneACCESS table to in-frame rearrangements with V and J called. A share of clones is missing; checked studies link under half to unresolved V genes, and the rest is unexplained. For this sample there are some 200,000 clones; roughly 70% appear just once. The top ten clones comprise under 11% of the sample. The sequencing sample was made of memory CD4+ T cells sorted from blood. What the cell subset or site label conveys for this sample: CD45RA-negative fraction. All receptors come from a man aged 25 to 40 in good health.

V and J are TRBV14 and TRBJ2-1, with a tentative D call TRBD2 (5 bases). Germline CDR1 reads SGHDN; CDR2 reads FVKESK. V lost 5 bases and J 4 bases, leaving 33 bases between the germline ends. This CDR3 is built from 21 residues. DNA of the CDR3: TGTGCCAGCAGCGCCGCTGAGGGCGCGGGTCGTTATTGGCTGGGATACAATGAGCAGTTCTTC. Translating it yields CASSAAEGAGRYWLGYNEQFF.

This clone was seen more than once but under ten times. The chain uses TRBV20-1 and TRBJ2-3; no firm D call. V was cut by 3 bases and J by 5 bases, with 6 bases left in between. The CDR3 is made up of 11 amino acids. Germline V gene sequence: CDR1 DFQATT, CDR2 SNEGSKA (reference sequence). This chain's CDR3 is CSASQQDTQYF. The CDR3 DNA sequence: TGCAGTGCTAGCCAGCAAGATACGCAGTATTTT.

The genes are TRBV9 and TRBJ1-4, with D maybe TRBD1 (6 bases). This CDR3 is 14 amino acids long. Trimming shortened V by 4 bases and J by 4 bases, and 11 bases separated the two germline ends. Per the germline V gene, CDR1 is SGDLS and CDR2 is YYNGEE. The DNA of the CDR3 is TGTGCCAGCAGCCCTGGGGGCAATAATGAAAAACTGTTTTTT. The encoded protein is CASSPGGNNEKLFF.

This clone was seen a few times. Its ends do not fully match the called genes, so a read error is possible. The CDR3 loop is CASSLQGGNRPQHF. The DNA of the CDR3 is TGTGCCAGCAGCTTACAGGGGGGCAATCGGCCCCAGCATTTT. The gene calls are TRBV5-4 and TRBJ1-5; the match to TRBD1 covers 8 bases. This CDR3 has 14 residues. In germline, CDR1 is SGHNT, CDR2 YYREEE (reference sequence).

About this clone itself: Other nucleotide sequences in the sample specify the same CDR3. This chain uses TRBV11-2 with TRBJ2-7; D uncertain. Per the germline V gene, CDR1 is SGHAT and CDR2 is FQNNGV. V gave up 1 base and J gave up 6 bases, with 4 bases separating them. This CDR3 has 11 residues. The CDR3 protein is CASSLAVEQYF. The CDR3 DNA reads TGTGCCAGCAGCTTAGCTGTCGAGCAGTACTTC. Full variable domain (rest looked up from reference TRBV11-2 and TRBJ2-7): EAGVAQSPRYKIIEKRQSVAFWCNPISGHATLYWYQQILGQGPKLLIQFQNNGVVDDSQLPKDRFSAERLKGVDSTLKIQPAKLEDSAVYLCASSLAVEQYFGPGTRLTVT.

This clone was picked up one time. Other DNA sequences in the sample encode the same CDR3. This rearrangement joins TRBV9 to TRBJ2-4; possibly TRBD2 for D (5 bases). Per the germline V gene, CDR1 is SGDLS and CDR2 is YYNGEE. V lost 0 bases to trimming and J lost 0 bases, with 10 bases between them. CDR3 length: 16 amino acids. The CDR3 spells CASSVGRTLAKNIQYF. CDR3 DNA sequence: TGTGCCAGCAGCGTAGGGAGGACTTTAGCCAAAAACATTCAGTACTTC.

The genes are TRBV18 and TRBJ2-3; D is perhaps TRBD2 (5 bases). V lost 6 bases, J lost 6 bases, and 16 bases lay in between. The CDR3 spans 14 residues. Germline V gene lookup returns CDR1 KGHSH and CDR2 LQKENI. The chain's CDR3 is CASSPASTRDTQYF. CDR3 DNA: TGTGCCAGCTCGCCCGCCTCTACTAGGGATACGCAGTATTTT.

This rearrangement joins TRBV5-1 to TRBJ1-5; tentatively, D is TRBD1 (5 bases). This CDR3 is built from 15 residues. Germline-derived CDR1 and CDR2 are SGHRS and YFSETQ. Trimming cost V 1 base and J 5 bases, with 13 bases left between them. In DNA form, the CDR3 reads TGCGCCAGCAGCTTGAGACCAGGAGGGGATCAGCCCCAGCATTTT. Its protein is CASSLRPGGDQPQHF. The full variable domain, completed using reference TRBV5-1 and TRBJ1-5, is KAGVTQTPRYLIKTRGQQVTLSCSPISGHRSVSWYQQTPGQGLQFLFEYFSETQRNKGNFPGRFSGRQFSNSRSEMNVSTLELGDSALYLCASSLRPGGDQPQHFGDGTRLSIL.

J is TRBJ1-4 and V is TRBV7-8; D may be TRBD1 (5 bases). V lost 5 bases to trimming and J lost 7 bases, with 14 bases between them. CDR1 and CDR2 (germline): SGHVS, FQNEAQ. The CDR3 sequence is 14 residues long. CDR3 in DNA: TGTGCCAGCAGCCGAAGACTGGGGGTTGAAAAACTGTTTTTT. It specifies CASSRRLGVEKLFF.

In its sample, this clone was seen a few times. V is TRBV2 and J is TRBJ2-7; a weak D match, TRBD1 (6 bases). Germline-derived CDR1 and CDR2 are SNHLY and FYNNEI. V lost 4 bases to trimming and J lost 5 bases, with 12 bases between them. This CDR3 is built from 13 residues. The CDR3 is CASSVQGFNEQYF. The CDR3 DNA follows: TGTGCCAGCAGTGTTCAGGGGTTCAACGAGCAGTACTTC.

Notes on this clone: Sequence at one end of the junction differs from germline and may be a read error. This chain joins TRBV5-1 and TRBJ2-7; the match to TRBD1 covers 12 bases. This CDR3 comprises 13 residues. Germline CDR1 reads SGHRS; CDR2 reads YFSETQ. This CDR3 is CASSSTGTGGENF. The CDR3 DNA reads TGCGCCAGCAGCTCCACCGGGACAGGGGGCGAAAACTTC.

The chain uses TRBV6-6 and TRBJ2-1; 7 bases are a match to TRBD1. CDR3 length: 16 amino acids. CDR1 MNHNY and CDR2 SVGAGI come from the germline V gene (reference sequence). V was clipped by 0 bases and J by 7 bases; unmatched bases: 9. This CDR3 is CASSYSRAGGSNEQFF. CDR3 coding DNA: TGTGCCAGCAGTTACTCGAGGGCAGGGGGTTCGAATGAGCAGTTCTTC.

The table lists this clone with a few counts. V is TRBV9 and J is TRBJ1-2; 8 bases agree with TRBD1. Germline V lookup: CDR1 SGDLS, CDR2 YYNGEE. The CDR3 is 14 residues long. V trimming: 5 bases; J trimming: 8 bases; junction bases outside the gene matches: 11. This CDR3 reads CASRGDRGMEGYTF. In nucleotides, the CDR3 is TGTGCCAGCAGGGGAGACAGGGGAATGGAAGGCTACACCTTC. Variable domain in full (rest from reference TRBV9 and TRBJ1-2): DSGVTQTPKHLITATGQRVTLRCSPRSGDLSVYWYQQSLDQGLQFLIQYYNGEERAKGNILERFSAQQFPDLHSELNLSSLELGDSALYFCASRGDRGMEGYTFGSGTRLTVV.

V usage is TRBV6-1 and J usage is TRBJ1-5, with 7 bases matching TRBD1. Germline V gene lookup returns CDR1 MNHNS and CDR2 SASEGT. The CDR3 contains 14 residues. With 6 bases clipped from V and 6 bases from J, the junction kept 8 bases outside the gene matches. The chain's CDR3 is CASSGQVPSQPQHF. The CDR3 DNA reads TGTGCCAGCAGCGGACAGGTTCCCAGTCAGCCCCAGCATTTT.

The chain is built from TRBV9 and TRBJ2-1; 9 bases are a match to TRBD2. The CDR3 is 15 residues long. The germline CDR1 and CDR2 sequences are SGDLS and YYNGEE. Losses at the gene ends were 3 bases for V and 4 bases for J; bases not matched to a gene: 5. The CDR3 region has the DNA TGTGCCAGCAGCGCCATAGCGGGAGCGTACAATGAGCAGTTCTTC. The encoded protein is CASSAIAGAYNEQFF. Drawing the rest from reference TRBV9 and TRBJ2-1, the complete variable domain is DSGVTQTPKHLITATGQRVTLRCSPRSGDLSVYWYQQSLDQGLQFLIQYYNGEERAKGNILERFSAQQFPDLHSELNLSSLELGDSALYFCASSAIAGAYNEQFFGPGTRLTVL.

This clone appeared a few times. The gene calls are TRBV10-2 and TRBJ2-3, with 7 positions matching TRBD1. Germline V gene sequence: CDR1 WSHSY, CDR2 SAAADI. This CDR3 spans 15 amino acids. Trimming at V came to 6 bases and at J to 0 bases, leaving 6 bases not matched to a gene. The CDR3 nucleotides are TGCGCCAGCAGACAAACAGGGGCGAGCACAGATACGCAGTATTTT. This sequence encodes CASRQTGASTDTQYF.

The chain links TRBV2 to TRBJ2-7, with unresolved D. Trimming removed 7 bases from V and 0 bases from J, with 10 bases in between. Germline V gene data show CDR1 as SNHLY and CDR2 as FYNNEI. This CDR3 is 13 amino acids long. The CDR3 nucleotides read TGTGCCAGCAATCGGGCTACCTCCTACGAGCAGTACTTC. This gives the protein CASNRATSYEQYF.

V gene TRBV7-9 combines with J gene TRBJ1-2; D is undetermined. Germline values: CDR1 SEHNR, CDR2 FQNEAQ (reference sequence). The germline V and J ends were trimmed by 5 bases and 7 bases, with 20 bases remaining between them. The CDR3 runs to 15 residues. The CDR3 here is CASSQLSVSVSGYTF. The CDR3 DNA reads as TGTGCCAGCAGCCAATTAAGCGTATCAGTAAGTGGCTACACCTTC. The full variable domain, its missing parts supplied by reference TRBV7-9 and TRBJ1-2, is DTGVSQNPRHKITKRGQNVTFRCDPISEHNRLYWYRQTLGQGPEFLTYFQNEAQLEKSRLLSDRFSAERPKGSFSTLEIQRTEQGDSAMYLCASSQLSVSVSGYTFGSGTRLTVV.

The V and J genes are TRBV28 and TRBJ2-5, with 9 bases lining up with TRBD1. Germline V gives CDR1 MDHEN, CDR2 SYDVKM. CDR3 length: 15 residues. V trimming: 6 bases; J trimming: 5 bases; junction bases outside the gene matches: 10. This CDR3 is CASSLRGQGSETQYF. CDR3 bases: TGTGCCAGCAGCCTCAGGGGACAGGGTTCTGAGACCCAGTACTTC.

The V gene is TRBV18, the J gene TRBJ1-1; D uncertain. The germline gives CDR1 KGHSH, CDR2 LQKENI. This CDR3 contains 15 residues. V shed 2 bases and J shed 6 bases, with 16 bases lying between them. In nucleotides, the CDR3 is TGTGCCAGCTCACCAGGACCTACCCGAAGGGCTGAAGCTTTCTTT. Its translation is CASSPGPTRRAEAFF.

The CDR3 nucleotides are TGCGCCAGCAGCCCCGTGGGGGTAGAAGCTTTCTTT. Protein sequence: CASSPVGVEAFF. The chain carries TRBV5-1 and TRBJ1-1; perhaps TRBD1 as D (5 bases). Trimming left V 4 bases short and J 8 bases short, with 12 bases between. CDR3 length equals 12 residues. Germline V gene lookup returns CDR1 SGHRS and CDR2 YFSETQ. Variable domain in full (rest from reference TRBV5-1 and TRBJ1-1): KAGVTQTPRYLIKTRGQQVTLSCSPISGHRSVSWYQQTPGQGLQFLFEYFSETQRNKGNFPGRFSGRQFSNSRSEMNVSTLELGDSALYLCASSPVGVEAFFGQGTRLTVV.

A note on this clone: Other DNA sequences in this specimen translate into the identical CDR3. The genes are TRBV6-5 and TRBJ2-1; D unclear. The CDR3 runs to 15 residues. The germline CDR1 and CDR2 sequences are MNHEY and SVGAGI. V was trimmed by 6 bases and J by 4 bases, leaving 16 bases between them. Written as DNA, the CDR3 is TGTGCCAGCAGCCTAACTTCCTCCTCTTACAATGAGCAGTTCTTC. Protein: CASSLTSSSYNEQFF.

The chain recombines TRBV5-1 with TRBJ2-7, with 9 bases fitting TRBD2. The CDR3 extends over 16 amino acids. V lost 2 bases, J lost 1 base, and 7 bases stayed unmatched. Germline V CDR1 and CDR2: SGHRS, YFSETQ. CDR3 region: CASSFGSGGFSYEQYF. The CDR3 bases are TGCGCCAGCAGCTTCGGTAGCGGGGGATTTTCCTACGAGCAGTACTTC.

The chain carries TRBV5-1 and TRBJ1-4, with TRBD1 as a possible D gene (5 bases). CDR1 SGHRS and CDR2 YFSETQ come from the germline V gene. CDR3 size: 16 residues. V was pared by 1 base and J by 7 bases, with 17 bases between. The CDR3 reads CASSLHLARVGEKLFF. DNA of the CDR3: TGCGCCAGCAGCTTGCATCTAGCCAGGGTTGGTGAAAAACTGTTTTTT.

The chain uses TRBV9 and TRBJ1-3; D uncertain. V lost 0 bases, J lost 2 bases, and 12 bases lay in between. CDR1 SGDLS and CDR2 YYNGEE come from the germline V gene. The length of the CDR3 is 16 residues. The CDR3 region is CASSVGGVGAGNTIYF. The CDR3 DNA reads as TGTGCCAGCAGCGTAGGTGGGGTAGGAGCTGGAAACACCATATATTTT.

The chain couples TRBV5-1 to TRBJ1-2, with D uncertain. V lost 0 bases and J 8 bases, leaving 11 bases between the germline ends. Germline CDR1 reads SGHRS; CDR2 reads YFSETQ. This CDR3 region has 13 residues. DNA for the CDR3: TGCGCCAGCAGCTTGGTCTCATTCGAAGGCTACACCTTC. Translation: CASSLVSFEGYTF.